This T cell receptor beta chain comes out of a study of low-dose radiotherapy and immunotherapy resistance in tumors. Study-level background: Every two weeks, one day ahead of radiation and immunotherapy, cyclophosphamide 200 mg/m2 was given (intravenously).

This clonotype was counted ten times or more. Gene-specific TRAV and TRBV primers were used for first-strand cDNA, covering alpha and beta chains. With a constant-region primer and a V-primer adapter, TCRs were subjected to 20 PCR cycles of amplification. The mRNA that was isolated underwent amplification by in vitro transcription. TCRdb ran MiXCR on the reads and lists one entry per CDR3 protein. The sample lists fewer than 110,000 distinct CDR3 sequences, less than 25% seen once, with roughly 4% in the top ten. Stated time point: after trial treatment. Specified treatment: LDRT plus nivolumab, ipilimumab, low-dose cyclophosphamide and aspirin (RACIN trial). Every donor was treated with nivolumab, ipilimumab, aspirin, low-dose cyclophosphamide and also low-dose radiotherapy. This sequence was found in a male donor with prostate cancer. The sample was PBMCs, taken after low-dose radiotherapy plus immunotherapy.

The CDR3 DNA follows: TGTGCCAGCAGCAGATTGGGGTACCAAGAGACCCAGTACTTC. As protein: CASSRLGYQETQYF. The rearrangement links TRBV6-2 or TRBV6-3 to TRBJ2-5; D is undetermined. Trimming removed 6 bases at V and 0 bases at J, with 11 bases between. CDR3 length: 14 amino acids. Germline V gene sequence: CDR1 MNHEY, CDR2 SVGEGT.